The next 30 T cell receptor beta chains were all read from a single sample in a study of CD8+ T cells in alopecia areata. After isolation, RNA underwent reverse transcription to generate cDNA as the sequencing template. Some clones are missing from TCRdb's copy, which holds only in-frame ones; the method was immunoSEQ multiplex PCR. The repertoire consists of 80,000 to 95,000 clones, with around 47% occurring once and the leading ten covering roughly 18%. Treatment here: oral pan-JAK inhibitor, 5-10 mg twice daily. The source was CD8+ T cells sorted from blood, collected at week 24, from a patient treated with tofacitinib. Every receptor here comes from a human donor with alopecia areata.

V usage is TRBV7-9 and J usage is TRBJ1-2, with D possibly being TRBD1 (5 bases). CDR3 length: 15 amino acids. V lost 1 base, J lost 3 bases, and 12 bases lay in between. Germline V gene lookup returns CDR1 SEHNR and CDR2 FQNEAQ (reference sequence). In DNA, the CDR3 is TGTGCCAGCAGCTTAGGACAGACCCCTGACTATGGCTACACCTTC. It specifies CASSLGQTPDYGYTF.

This clone occurred many times. The chain joins TRBV27 to TRBJ1-1; a weak D match, TRBD1 (6 bases). CDR3 size: 15 residues. Trimming left V 2 bases short and J 1 base short, with 11 bases between. Germline V gene data show CDR1 as MNHEY and CDR2 as SMNVEV (reference sequence). The CDR3, as DNA: TGTGCCAGCAGTTTAACCCTACAGGGGAACACTGAAGCTTTCTTT. This translates into CASSLTLQGNTEAFF.

The CDR3 DNA sequence: TGTGCCACCAGCAGGGAGGGACGTCAAGAGACCCAGTACTTC. This sequence encodes CATSREGRQETQYF. The chain is built from TRBV15 and TRBJ2-5; D may be TRBD2 (6 bases). Trimming stripped 3 bases from V and 2 bases from J, with 10 bases between. The CDR3 runs 14 residues. Germline V gene data show CDR1 as LNHNV and CDR2 as YYDKDF (reference sequence).

This rearrangement joins TRBV30 to TRBJ1-5, with D unresolved. V was pared by 3 bases and J by 1 base, with 7 bases between. The CDR3 is 13 residues long. Germline assignment: CDR1 GTSNPN and CDR2 SVGIG (reference sequence). CDR3 region: CAWSEGSNQPQHF. DNA for the CDR3: TGTGCCTGGAGCGAAGGGAGCAATCAGCCCCAGCATTTT.

The chain recombines TRBV5-1 with TRBJ2-7; D unclear. Germline V gene sequence: CDR1 SGHRS, CDR2 YFSETQ. This CDR3 is 12 amino acids long. V was clipped by 4 bases and J by 6 bases, with 11 bases between them. CDR3 sequence: CASSPVGSEQYF. For the CDR3, the DNA is TGCGCCAGCAGCCCCGTCGGAAGCGAGCAGTACTTC.

The table lists this clone with a few counts. The V gene is TRBV4-2, the J gene TRBJ2-5; D might be TRBD2 (5 bases). Germline V lookup: CDR1 LGHNA, CDR2 YNFKEQ. The CDR3 covers 15 residues. Trimming pared 0 bases from V and 5 bases from J, leaving 13 bases between. CDR3 amino acids: CASSQDGSALETQYF. The CDR3 nucleotides read TGTGCCAGCAGCCAAGATGGGAGTGCTTTGGAGACCCAGTACTTC.

The V and J genes are TRBV5-4 and TRBJ2-7; D remains unclear. The V gene's germline CDR1 is SGHNT and CDR2 YYREEE (reference sequence). The length of the CDR3 is 13 residues. The V gene lost 0 bases and the J gene lost 1 base, with 5 bases spanning the gap. The CDR3 here is CASSLDGSYEQYF. Here the CDR3 DNA reads TGTGCCAGCAGCTTGGATGGGTCCTACGAGCAGTACTTC.

This clone was picked up a small number of times. The genes are TRBV5-1 and TRBJ2-7, with no clear D. Germline lookup yields CDR1 SGHRS and CDR2 YFSETQ. The CDR3 runs to 12 residues. Trimming pared 0 bases from V and 5 bases from J, leaving 6 bases between. The CDR3 is CASSLGINEQYF. The CDR3 DNA reads TGCGCCAGCAGCTTGGGGATAAACGAGCAGTACTTC.

CDR3 residues: CAWEDQNNEQFF. The CDR3 DNA follows: TGTGCCTGGGAGGACCAAAACAATGAGCAGTTCTTC. This chain links TRBV30 with TRBJ2-1; D uncertain. This CDR3 comprises 12 residues. CDR1 is GTSNPN, CDR2 SVGIG, per germline (reference sequence). Trimming removed 5 bases at V and 5 bases at J, with 10 bases between.

The genes are TRBV6-5 and TRBJ2-7; 8 bases align to TRBD2. CDR1 and CDR2 from the germline V gene are MNHEY and SVGAGI. CDR3 length: 15 amino acids. V lost 5 bases and J lost 2; bases outside the gene matches: 8. CDR3 protein: CASSPGGRGTYEQYF. CDR3 in DNA: TGTGCCAGCAGTCCGGGGGGGCGAGGGACCTACGAGCAGTACTTC.

The rearrangement joins TRBV7-9 to TRBJ2-5; D possibly corresponds to TRBD1 (5 bases). The CDR3 extends over 14 amino acids. The germline V and J ends were trimmed by 5 bases and 2 bases, with 12 bases remaining between them. Germline V gene lookup returns CDR1 SEHNR and CDR2 FQNEAQ (reference sequence). CDR3 nucleotide sequence: TGTGCCAGCAGCCACGACAGCTCTCAAGAGACCCAGTACTTC. Translated, it gives CASSHDSSQETQYF.

The chain employs TRBV27 and TRBJ2-7; TRBD1 aligns across 8 bases. The germline V gene has CDR1 MNHEY and CDR2 SMNVEV (reference sequence). This CDR3 is built from 14 residues. V shed 3 bases and J 3 bases; nucleotides not matched to a gene: 4. The CDR3, as DNA: TGTGCCAGCAGTTTTGGACAGGGTCTCTACGAGCAGTACTTC. It encodes CASSFGQGLYEQYF.

The chain has TRBV6-1 and TRBJ2-2, with a weak D call TRBD2 (5 bases). The CDR3 covers 12 residues. V was clipped by 5 bases and J by 13 bases, with 14 bases between them. Germline V gene sequence: CDR1 MNHNS, CDR2 SASEGT. The CDR3 DNA is TGTGCCAGCAGTTTGCCGCGGACTGGGCTGTTTTTT. This encodes CASSLPRTGLFF.

This clone was seen more than once but under ten times. J is TRBJ2-1 and V is TRBV29-1; D may be TRBD1 (6 bases). The germline V gene has CDR1 SQVTM and CDR2 ANQGSEA. V gave up 2 bases and J gave up 9 bases, with 11 bases separating them. The CDR3 extends over 12 amino acids. CDR3 in amino acids: CSVERGGSEQFF. CDR3 DNA: TGCAGCGTTGAAAGAGGGGGAAGTGAGCAGTTCTTC.

This clone was found a few times. The V gene is TRBV20-1, the J gene TRBJ2-3, with D hard to call. The CDR3 loop spans 11 amino acids. Trimming took 2 bases from V and 2 from J, leaving 2 bases between them. In germline, CDR1 is DFQATT, CDR2 SNEGSKA (reference sequence). The DNA for the CDR3 is TGCAGTGCTAGACCCACAGATACGCAGTATTTT. It codes for CSARPTDTQYF.

This clone has more than one count but fewer than ten. The chain combines TRBV4-1 with TRBJ2-7; TRBD1 matches at 9 bases. The CDR3 loop spans 15 amino acids. With 2 bases clipped from V and 7 bases from J, the junction kept 9 bases outside the gene matches. Germline V CDR1 and CDR2: MGHRA, YSYEKL. The CDR3 spells CASSQMGQGRGEQYF. The CDR3 nucleotides are TGCGCCAGCAGCCAAATGGGACAGGGTCGGGGTGAGCAGTACTTC.

About this clone: This may stem from a read error, because a much larger clone lies one nucleotide away. V gene TRBV7-8 combines with J gene TRBJ2-3, with D perhaps TRBD2 (5 bases). There are 13 residues in the CDR3. From germline, CDR1 is SGHVS and CDR2 FQNEAQ. CDR3: CASSQDSSGTQYF. The CDR3 DNA reads as TGCGCCAGCAGCCAAGATAGTTCGGGAACGCAGTATTTT.

V and J are TRBV7-2 and TRBJ1-5; unclear D gene. This CDR3 is 15 amino acids long. CDR1 and CDR2 (germline): SGHTA, FQGNSA. Trimming shortened V by 1 base and J by 0 bases, and 7 bases separated the two germline ends. The CDR3 region has the DNA TGTGCCAGCAGCTTAGGAGGGTATAGCAATCAGCCCCAGCATTTT. This encodes CASSLGGYSNQPQHF.

The chain combines TRBV6-5 with TRBJ2-1; tentatively, D is TRBD2 (6 bases). The CDR3 sequence is 13 residues long. V was trimmed by 5 bases and J by 8 bases, leaving 13 bases between them. Germline loops: CDR1 MNHEY, CDR2 SVGAGI. The CDR3 nucleotides are TGTGCCAGCAGTACCGGGGGAGCCCATGAGCAGTTCTTC. Its translation is CASSTGGAHEQFF.

The chain joins TRBV29-1 to TRBJ2-5; D is possibly TRBD1 or TRBD2 (5 bases each). The CDR3 is 10 amino acids. Between the trimmed V and J ends, which lost 6 bases and 6 bases, there was a span of 8 bases. Germline CDR1 and CDR2: SQVTM and ANQGSEA. CDR3: CSVGTQTQYF. DNA of the CDR3: TGCAGCGTCGGGACCCAGACCCAGTACTTC.

The V gene is TRBV4-1, the J gene TRBJ2-7; 7 bases map to TRBD2. Germline lookup yields CDR1 MGHRA and CDR2 YSYEKL. This CDR3 contains 15 residues. J lost 1 base, V lost 1 base, and 4 bases had no gene match. This CDR3 reads CASSQGAGESYEQYF. CDR3 bases: TGCGCCAGCAGCCAAGGGGCGGGAGAGTCCTACGAGCAGTACTTC.

This clone was seen a handful of times. The chain links TRBV6-5 to TRBJ2-7; 9 bases agree with TRBD1. The CDR3 totals 14 residues. Germline V gives CDR1 MNHEY, CDR2 SVGAGI. J was trimmed by 2 bases and V by 6 bases; bases with no gene match: 5. CDR3 in DNA: TGTGCCAGCAGCGCGGGACAGGGTGCCTACGAGCAGTACTTC. Its protein is CASSAGQGAYEQYF.

The chain links TRBV27 to TRBJ2-7; 9 positions match TRBD1. This CDR3 has 15 amino acids. J lost 3 bases, V lost 4 bases, and 7 bases had no gene match. Per the germline V gene, CDR1 is MNHEY and CDR2 is SMNVEV (reference sequence). The CDR3 loop is CASSSSGTGIYEQYF. The DNA for the CDR3 is TGTGCCAGCAGTTCGTCCGGGACAGGGATCTACGAGCAGTACTTC.

This chain joins TRBV11-2 and TRBJ2-5, with a tentative D call TRBD2 (6 bases). Looked up from germline, CDR1 is SGHAT and CDR2 is FQNNGV. There are 12 residues in the CDR3. Between the trimmed V and J ends, which lost 5 bases and 5 bases, there was a span of 9 bases. As DNA, the CDR3 is TGTGCCAGCAGCGGGGGGAGGGAGACCCAGTACTTC. Residues: CASSGGRETQYF.

This chain connects TRBV2 to TRBJ1-2; D may be TRBD1 (6 bases). Germline-derived CDR1 and CDR2 are SNHLY and FYNNEI. This CDR3 comprises 15 residues. V lost 4 bases, J lost 4 bases, and 16 bases lay in between. The DNA of the CDR3 is TGTGCCAGCAGTGCAGGGCAGGGGATAGTCTATGGCTACACCTTC. Encoded protein: CASSAGQGIVYGYTF.

This chain uses TRBV7-9 with TRBJ2-7; tentatively, D is TRBD1 (6 bases). Trimming took 5 bases from V and 1 from J, leaving 12 bases between them. CDR1 is SEHNR, CDR2 FQNEAQ, per germline (reference sequence). The CDR3 loop spans 14 amino acids. The CDR3: CASSEQGLSYEQYF. In DNA form, the CDR3 reads TGTGCCAGCAGCGAGCAGGGGCTTTCCTACGAGCAGTACTTC.

CDR3 protein: CASTRGGDTGELFF. In DNA form, the CDR3 reads TGCGCCAGCACTCGAGGGGGTGACACCGGGGAGCTGTTTTTT. The V gene is TRBV5-1, the J gene TRBJ2-2, with TRBD1 as a possible D gene (6 bases). Trimming shortened V by 6 bases and J by 3 bases, and 12 bases separated the two germline ends. The CDR3 extends over 14 amino acids. Germline CDR1 is SGHRS and CDR2 is YFSETQ.

The V call is TRBV5-1, the J call TRBJ1-1; D may be TRBD1 (5 bases). V gave up 0 bases and J gave up 5 bases, with 5 bases separating them. The CDR3 is 12 amino acids. In germline, CDR1 is SGHRS, CDR2 YFSETQ. CDR3 nucleotides: TGCGCCAGCAGCTTGGGACAGACTGAAGCTTTCTTT. Translation: CASSLGQTEAFF.

For the CDR3, the DNA is TGTGCCAGCAGCGTAGGCGGGACCACCTACGAGCAGTACTTC. Translation: CASSVGGTTYEQYF. This sequence joins TRBV9 and TRBJ2-7, with D maybe TRBD2 (6 bases). Trimming removed 0 bases at V and 2 bases at J, with 9 bases between. This CDR3 region has 14 residues. Germline assignment: CDR1 SGDLS and CDR2 YYNGEE. Filled out from reference TRBV9 and TRBJ2-7, the complete variable domain reads DSGVTQTPKHLITATGQRVTLRCSPRSGDLSVYWYQQSLDQGLQFLIQYYNGEERAKGNILERFSAQQFPDLHSELNLSSLELGDSALYFCASSVGGTTYEQYFGPGTRLTVT.

Details on this clone: This specimen includes other DNA sequences encoding the same CDR3. The gene calls are TRBV29-1 and TRBJ2-7; D remains ambiguous. The CDR3 runs to 13 residues. Germline-derived CDR1 and CDR2 are SQVTM and ANQGSEA. Trimming left V 1 base short and J 0 bases short, with 7 bases between. CDR3: CSVEGLGSYEQYF. In DNA, the CDR3 is TGCAGCGTTGAAGGGTTGGGCTCCTACGAGCAGTACTTC.